Below, 16 T cell receptor beta chains from the same sample are listed, as sequenced in a study of blood T cell repertoires in COVID-19. Produced via immunoSEQ multiplex PCR; TCRdb's table is partial and in-frame only. The sample lists around 450,000 clones, about nine tenths occurring once. The sequenced material came from PBMCs or T cells enriched from blood (not recorded which). The receptors shown here come from a woman aged 18-29 years who had recovered from COVID-19.

Only one count was recorded for this clone. V gene TRBV5-1 combines with J gene TRBJ1-3; D possibly corresponds to TRBD1 (6 bases). The CDR3 length is 16 residues. V was pared by 3 bases and J by 0 bases, with 13 bases between. The germline V gene has CDR1 SGHRS and CDR2 YFSETQ. The CDR3, as DNA: TGCGCCAGCAGCTGGACCACAGGGAACTCTGGAAACACCATATATTTT. Translating it yields CASSWTTGNSGNTIYF. Looking up the rest from reference TRBV5-1 and TRBJ1-3 gives the full variable domain: KAGVTQTPRYLIKTRGQQVTLSCSPISGHRSVSWYQQTPGQGLQFLFEYFSETQRNKGNFPGRFSGRQFSNSRSEMNVSTLELGDSALYLCASSWTTGNSGNTIYFGEGSWLTVV.

This sequence joins TRBV20-1 and TRBJ2-2; a possible D gene is TRBD2 (5 bases). V was trimmed by 3 bases and J by 1 base, leaving 15 bases between them. CDR1 and CDR2 (germline): DFQATT, SNEGSKA (reference sequence). The CDR3 contains 16 residues. The CDR3 DNA reads TGCAGTGCTAGTGATAGTGGACTGCAGAACACCGGGGAGCTGTTTTTT. Translation gives CSASDSGLQNTGELFF.

The chain recombines TRBV19 with TRBJ1-2; no firm D call. V was shortened by 5 bases and J by 4 bases, with 11 bases between the two germline ends. Germline V gene sequence: CDR1 LNHDA, CDR2 SQIVND (reference sequence). The CDR3 is 13 residues long. The CDR3 is CASSFGPAYGYTF. CDR3 bases: TGTGCCAGTAGTTTTGGGCCTGCCTATGGCTACACCTTC.

V usage is TRBV2 and J usage is TRBJ2-7, with a possible D match to TRBD1 (5 bases). Deletions cut 7 bases from V and 1 base from J, with 14 bases between. Germline CDR1 is SNHLY and CDR2 is FYNNEI. The CDR3 loop spans 14 amino acids. The CDR3 nucleotides read TGTGCCAGCACTCCCGGCAGGGTTTCCTACGAGCAGTACTTC. Translated: CASTPGRVSYEQYF.

The rearrangement joins TRBV7-9 to TRBJ1-3; D is ambiguous. This CDR3 region has 15 residues. Trimming took off 5 bases at V and 4 bases at J, with 15 bases between the two ends. Germline V lookup: CDR1 SEHNR, CDR2 FQNEAQ (reference sequence). The CDR3 coding sequence is TGTGCCAGCAGCCCCAAACAATCTGTAGGAAACACCATATATTTT. It yields the protein CASSPKQSVGNTIYF.

The rearrangement uses TRBV18 and TRBJ2-3, with 14 bases matching TRBD2. Unmatched junction bases numbered 7, after V lost 6 bases and J lost 2 bases. Germline V gives CDR1 KGHSH, CDR2 LQKENI. The CDR3 covers 17 residues. This chain's CDR3 is CASSLGLAGGSTDTQYF. For the CDR3, the DNA is TGTGCCAGCTCTCTTGGACTAGCGGGGGGTTCCACAGATACGCAGTATTTT.

The CDR3 region is CASTSPDRGSRQYF. The CDR3 region has the DNA TGTGCCAGCACCTCCCCCGACAGGGGGTCTAGGCAGTACTTC. This chain uses TRBV28 with TRBJ2-7; 9 bases agree with TRBD1. CDR3 length: 14 amino acids. After removal of 7 bases from V and 9 bases from J, the junction contained 13 bases not matched to a gene. In germline, CDR1 is MDHEN, CDR2 SYDVKM.

The V call is TRBV13, the J call TRBJ2-3; 9 nucleotides agree with TRBD2. Germline lookup yields CDR1 PRHDT and CDR2 FYEKMQ (reference sequence). V dropped 1 base and J dropped 3; count of bases not matched to a gene: 14. This CDR3 has 19 residues. The CDR3 nucleotides read TGTGCCAGCAGCTTAGCGGAGTTACGGCGGGGGGGCCGGACAGATACGCAGTATTTT. Translating gives CASSLAELRRGGRTDTQYF.

The V and J genes are TRBV27 and TRBJ1-3; D unresolved. The ends were cut back, 6 bases at V and 3 bases at J, with 15 bases in the middle. CDR1 and CDR2 from the germline V gene are MNHEY and SMNVEV (reference sequence). CDR3 length: 15 amino acids. CDR3 loop: CASRAQSPFGNTIYF. For the CDR3, the DNA is TGTGCCAGCAGGGCTCAGTCACCCTTTGGAAACACCATATATTTT.

In the case of this clone: This CDR3 is also generated by other DNA sequences in the sample. The gene calls are TRBV5-1 and TRBJ1-2; D remains ambiguous. Deletions cut 5 bases from V and 8 bases from J, with 10 bases between. The CDR3 spans 11 residues. Germline loops: CDR1 SGHRS, CDR2 YFSETQ. CDR3: CASSPGGGYTF. DNA of the CDR3: TGCGCCAGCAGTCCCGGAGGCGGCTACACCTTC.

This chain connects TRBV10-3 to TRBJ1-2, with no clear D. This CDR3 spans 12 amino acids. V lost 0 bases and J lost 7, with 6 bases in between. Germline assignment: CDR1 ENHRY and CDR2 SYGVKD. In nucleotides, the CDR3 is TGTGCCATCAGTGAGTCGAAGAGTGGCTACACCTTC. It specifies CAISESKSGYTF.

CDR3 amino acids: CASSFQQSSYNSPLHF. CDR3 nucleotide sequence: TGTGCCAGCAGCTTTCAACAGAGCTCCTATAATTCACCCCTCCACTTT. The chain has TRBV7-9 and TRBJ1-6; D ambiguous. V was shortened by 3 bases and J by 0 bases, with 9 bases between the two germline ends. Looked up from germline, CDR1 is SEHNR and CDR2 is FQNEAQ (reference sequence). This CDR3 region has 16 residues.

The chain recombines TRBV5-1 with TRBJ2-3; D not certain. The germline CDR1 and CDR2 sequences are SGHRS and YFSETQ. V was cut by 4 bases and J by 1 base, with 13 bases left in between. This CDR3 comprises 15 residues. The CDR3 DNA sequence: TGCGCCAGCAGCCCCCAATTACGGGGCACAGATACGCAGTATTTT. Residues: CASSPQLRGTDTQYF. Variable domain in full (rest from reference TRBV5-1 and TRBJ2-3): KAGVTQTPRYLIKTRGQQVTLSCSPISGHRSVSWYQQTPGQGLQFLFEYFSETQRNKGNFPGRFSGRQFSNSRSEMNVSTLELGDSALYLCASSPQLRGTDTQYFGPGTRLTVL.

This rearrangement joins TRBV3-1 (or the pseudogene TRBV3-2) to TRBJ1-4; D possibly corresponds to TRBD1 (5 bases). The germline V and J ends were trimmed by 4 bases and 0 bases, with 12 bases remaining between them. CDR3 length equals 16 residues. Germline-derived CDR1 and CDR2 are LGHDT and YNNKEL (reference sequence). CDR3 DNA sequence: TGTGCCAGCAGCCCGCGGCAGGGTGCAACTAATGAAAAACTGTTTTTT. Translation: CASSPRQGATNEKLFF.

The CDR3 sequence: CATLGQAKKLFF. The CDR3 nucleotides read TGTGCCACCCTGGGACAGGCAAAAAAACTGTTTTTT. V and J are TRBV19 and TRBJ1-4; 8 bases align to TRBD1. The length of the CDR3 is 12 residues. Trimming at V came to 10 bases and at J to 9 bases, leaving 7 bases not matched to a gene. The germline CDR1 and CDR2 sequences are LNHDA and SQIVND (reference sequence).

The chain combines TRBV5-1 with TRBJ2-5; TRBD1 agrees at 7 bases. Germline assignment: CDR1 SGHRS and CDR2 YFSETQ. Trimming took 0 bases from V and 5 from J; bases not matched to a gene: 7. The CDR3 contains 15 residues. Written as DNA, the CDR3 is TGCGCCAGCAGCTTGGAACGACAGGGTAGTGAGACCCAGTACTTC. Translation: CASSLERQGSETQYF.